This is a list of T cell receptor beta chains from one sample in a study of beta chain features in type 1 diabetes. Profiling relied on immunoSEQ multiplex PCR, and the TCRdb table lists in-frame clones only, not all of them. The sample holds roughly 230,000 clones; roughly 11% are singletons and the top ten take over 0.015%. Sequencing was performed on naive CD4+ T cells from blood. All receptors come from a man younger than 40 with type 1 diabetes. The CDR3 runs from the conserved cysteine through the conserved F or W. Fields, in order: J gene, clone size, CDR3 length, D gene, V gene, CDR3 protein, CDR3 DNA. D genes are given only for firm matches. Rows may omit the clone size; those that give it use once, few, many or a size class.

TRBJ1-2	few	14	TRBD1	TRBV7-9	CASSFRTGPQGYTF	TGTGCCAGCAGCTTTCGGACAGGGCCGCAGGGCTACACCTTC
TRBJ2-5	NA	14	NA	TRBV7-6	CASSQSGHKETQYF	TGTGCCAGCTCTCAATCGGGACACAAAGAGACCCAGTACTTC
TRBJ2-1	NA	15	TRBD1	TRBV28	CASSPAGTGRKEQFF	TGTGCCAGCAGCCCCGCCGGGACAGGGAGAAAGGAGCAGTTCTTC
TRBJ2-5	NA	14	NA	TRBV7-2	CASSLGGSLETQYF	TGTGCCAGCAGCTTGGGTGGTAGCTTGGAGACCCAGTACTTC
TRBJ1-2	NA	12	NA	TRBV5-4	CASSLAGGGYTF	TGTGCCAGCAGCTTGGCGGGGGGAGGCTACACCTTC
TRBJ1-6	few	16	TRBD1	TRBV4-1	CASSQVVRTGSSPLHF	TGCGCCAGCAGCCAAGTAGTGAGGACAGGTTCCTCACCCCTCCACTTT
TRBJ1-1	NA	14	NA	TRBV18	CASSPLIGSTEAFF	TGTGCCAGCTCACCACTCATAGGGAGCACTGAAGCTTTCTTT
TRBJ2-2	NA	16	NA	TRBV4-3	CASSHPGQLGTGELFF	TGCGCCAGCAGCCATCCTGGACAACTGGGTACCGGGGAGCTGTTTTTT
TRBJ2-5	NA	14	NA	TRBV9	CASSLQERTGTQYF	TGTGCCAGCAGCCTCCAAGAGCGAACGGGGACCCAGTACTTC
TRBJ2-7	few	14	TRBD1	TRBV9	CASSFRDSSYEQYF	TGTGCCAGCAGCTTCCGGGACAGCTCCTACGAGCAGTACTTC
TRBJ2-4	NA	15	TRBD2	TRBV5-5	CASSLGVGRGNIQYF	TGTGCCAGCAGTTTAGGGGTCGGGAGGGGAAACATTCAGTACTTC
TRBJ2-3	few	11	NA	TRBV19	CASSVSYTQYF	TGTGCCAGTAGTGTCTCCTATACGCAGTATTTT
TRBJ1-2	few	13	TRBD1	TRBV7-9	CASSDRQGSGYTF	TGTGCCAGCAGCGATAGACAGGGCAGTGGCTACACCTTC
TRBJ2-3	NA	19	TRBD1	TRBV29-1	CSVGFGQGNPHGGTDTQYF	TGCAGCGTTGGATTCGGACAGGGGAACCCCCATGGTGGCACAGATACGCAGTATTTT
TRBJ1-4	NA	15	NA	TRBV2	CASSEETATNEKLFF	TGTGCCAGCAGTGAGGAGACAGCAACTAATGAAAAACTGTTTTTT
TRBJ2-3	few	19	TRBD2	TRBV7-9	CASSLYPPAGGRYTDTQYF	TGTGCCAGCAGCTTATACCCCCCAGCGGGGGGGCGTTACACAGATACGCAGTATTTT